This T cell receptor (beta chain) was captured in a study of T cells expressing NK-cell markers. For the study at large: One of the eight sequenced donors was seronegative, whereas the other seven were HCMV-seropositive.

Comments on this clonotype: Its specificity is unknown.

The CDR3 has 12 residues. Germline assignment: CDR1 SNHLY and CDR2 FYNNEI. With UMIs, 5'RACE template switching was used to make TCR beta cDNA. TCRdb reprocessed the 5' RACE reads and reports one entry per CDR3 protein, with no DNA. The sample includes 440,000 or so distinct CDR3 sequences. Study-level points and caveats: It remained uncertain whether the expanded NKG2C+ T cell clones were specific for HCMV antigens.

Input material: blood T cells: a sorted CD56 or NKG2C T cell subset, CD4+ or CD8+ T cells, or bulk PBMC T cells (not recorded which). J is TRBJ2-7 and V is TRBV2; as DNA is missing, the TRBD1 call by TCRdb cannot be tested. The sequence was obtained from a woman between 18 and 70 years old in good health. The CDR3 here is CARGQLEYEQYF.